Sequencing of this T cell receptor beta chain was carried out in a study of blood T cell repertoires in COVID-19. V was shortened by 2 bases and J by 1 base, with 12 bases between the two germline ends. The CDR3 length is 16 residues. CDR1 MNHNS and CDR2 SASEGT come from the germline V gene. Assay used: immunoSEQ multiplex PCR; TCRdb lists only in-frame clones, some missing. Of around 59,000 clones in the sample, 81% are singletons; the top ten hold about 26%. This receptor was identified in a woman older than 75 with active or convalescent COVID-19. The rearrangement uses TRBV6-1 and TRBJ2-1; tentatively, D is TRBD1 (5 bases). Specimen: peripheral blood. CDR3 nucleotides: TGTGCCAGCAGTGAAAGGGGTGCAGGGTCCTACAATGAGCAGTTCTTC. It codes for CASSERGAGSYNEQFF.